Listed here is a single T cell receptor beta chain. The antigen is undetermined. Total RNA amounts of at least 5 micrograms were extracted per sample. This entry is derived from a study of blood T cells in healthy people across ages. Overall study results and limits: Diversity estimated from one million T cells was considered an underestimate. Unsorted PBMCs blocked a conclusive comparison of naive and antigen-experienced cells.

A J-beta primer mix and a sample-barcoded 5' primer were used in a second PCR of about 7 to 12 cycles. All cDNA molecules were each tagged by a template-switch adaptor with 12 random nucleotides. TCRdb reprocessed the 5' RACE reads via MiXCR and lists one record per CDR3 protein. The sample includes roughly 1.5 million distinct CDR3 sequences, 35% to 45% of them seen just once. The CDR3 length is 11 residues. The germline V gene encodes CDR1 SNHLY and CDR2 FYNNEI. The V and J ends lost 7 bases and 8 bases respectively, with 9 bases between them. The receptor was isolated from a woman between 18 and 30 years old in good health. The chain is built from TRBV2 and TRBJ2-1; D gene uncertain. The specimen was blood. CDR3 protein: CASKAVDEQFF. For the CDR3, the DNA is TGTGCCAGCAAGGCGGTCGATGAGCAGTTCTTC.